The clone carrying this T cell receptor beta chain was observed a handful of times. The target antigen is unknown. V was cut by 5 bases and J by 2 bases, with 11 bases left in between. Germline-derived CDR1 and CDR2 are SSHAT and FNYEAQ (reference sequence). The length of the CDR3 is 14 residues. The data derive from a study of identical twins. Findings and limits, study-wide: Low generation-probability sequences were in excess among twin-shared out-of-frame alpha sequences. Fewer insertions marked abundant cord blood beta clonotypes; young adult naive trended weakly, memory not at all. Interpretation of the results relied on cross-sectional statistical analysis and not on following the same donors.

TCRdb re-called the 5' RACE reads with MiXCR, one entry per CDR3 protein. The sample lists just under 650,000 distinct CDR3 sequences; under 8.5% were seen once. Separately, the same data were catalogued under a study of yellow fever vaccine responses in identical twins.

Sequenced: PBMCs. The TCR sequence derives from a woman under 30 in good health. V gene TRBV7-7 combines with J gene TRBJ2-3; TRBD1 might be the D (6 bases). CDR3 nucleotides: TGTGCCAGCAGCCCGGGACACTACACAGATACGCAGTATTTT. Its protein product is CASSPGHYTDTQYF.